The rows below give T cell receptor beta chains drawn from one sample of a study of cytomegalovirus exposure and HLA in healthy donors. The protocol was immunoSEQ multiplex PCR, while the TCRdb copy is restricted to in-frame clones and leaves out a portion. This table holds approximately 110,000 clones. Sequencing was carried out using PBMCs. The receptor source for this set is a man in his thirties or forties in good health and CMV-seronegative. Both conserved end residues are part of each CDR3. The D gene is left open where the match is weak.

V gene,J gene,D gene,CDR3 DNA,CDR3 protein
TRBV5-1,TRBJ1-1,TRBD1,TGCGCCAGCAGCTTGGAGGGACAGGGGGACACTGAAGCTTTCTTT,CASSLEGQGDTEAFF
TRBV19,TRBJ2-3,TRBD2,TGTGCCAGTGGGGAGCGGGAGTTGCCAGATACGCAGTATTTT,CASGERELPDTQYF
TRBV19,TRBJ1-1,-,TGTGCCAGTAGTGCGGACGGGGGTCTCATGAACACTGAAGCTTTCTTT,CASSADGGLMNTEAFF
TRBV7-2,TRBJ2-7,-,TGTGCCAGCAGCTTAGTACCCCCCTCCCGGGGGAGCGGCCACGAGCAGTACTTC,CASSLVPPSRGSGHEQYF
TRBV5-8,TRBJ2-1,TRBD2,TGTGCCAGCAGCTCTCGTAGCGGGGAAACCCGTACTTACAATGAGCAGTTCTTC,CASSSRSGETRTYNEQFF
TRBV9,TRBJ2-7,TRBD2,TGTGCCAGCAGCACGGGACTAGGTATCGTCGAGCAGTACTTC,CASSTGLGIVEQYF
TRBV9,TRBJ2-2,TRBD1,TGTGCCAGCAGCATACGGACAGGGGGTCCCGGGGAGCTGTTTTTT,CASSIRTGGPGELFF
TRBV11-2,TRBJ2-3,-,TGTGCCAGCAGCTTAGGGCGGTACACAGATACGCAGTATTTT,CASSLGRYTDTQYF
TRBV6-5,TRBJ2-4,TRBD2,TGTGCCAGCAGTTATGGGATAGCGGGAGTTAACATTCAGTACTTC,CASSYGIAGVNIQYF
TRBV11-2,TRBJ2-1,-,TGTGCCAGCAGTCTCGCTCTCAGCTCCTACAATGAGCAGTTCTTC,CASSLALSSYNEQFF
TRBV7-8,TRBJ2-2,-,TGTGCCAGCAGCTTATCAGGGCTCGACACCGGGGAGCTGTTTTTT,CASSLSGLDTGELFF
TRBV4-2,TRBJ1-1,-,TGTGCCAGCAGCCAAACAGAGATGAACACTGAAGCTTTCTTT,CASSQTEMNTEAFF
TRBV14,TRBJ2-5,TRBD1,TGTGCCAGCAGCCAGGGCAAAAGGGGGACAGGGGTCCAAGAGACCCAGTACTTC,CASSQGKRGTGVQETQYF
TRBV28,TRBJ2-7,-,TGTGCCAGCAGTTTATCTAGGGACAACCACAACGAGCAGTACTTC,CASSLSRDNHNEQYF
TRBV29-1,TRBJ2-1,-,TGCAGCTCCAGCCCCGCGGACAGCTCCTACAATGAGCAGTTCTTC,CSSSPADSSYNEQFF
TRBV4-1,TRBJ1-2,-,TGCGCCAGCAGCCAACTAAGGGGGGGCTATAACTATGGCTACACCTTC,CASSQLRGGYNYGYTF
TRBV5-4,TRBJ1-4,TRBD1,TGTGCCAGCAGCTCAGGGGGCGGTGATGAAAAACTGTTTTTT,CASSSGGGDEKLFF
TRBV7-9,TRBJ1-5,-,TGTGCCAGCAGCTTGGGCACTAATCAGCCCCAGCATTTT,CASSLGTNQPQHF
TRBV18,TRBJ1-5,TRBD1,TGTGCCAGCTCACCGGGGACAGCAAGTGGACAGCCCCAGCATTTT,CASSPGTASGQPQHF
TRBV5-1,TRBJ1-1,TRBD1,TGCGCCAGCAGCACTCAGGGGGTAAACACTGAAGCTTTCTTT,CASSTQGVNTEAFF
TRBV27,TRBJ1-2,-,TGTGCCAGCAGCCAACGGGGTTTCTATGGCTACACCTTC,CASSQRGFYGYTF
TRBV28,TRBJ2-5,-,TGTGCCAGCAGTTTAGGGGAGCGGCTCCAAGAGACCCAGTACTTC,CASSLGERLQETQYF
TRBV6-1,TRBJ1-2,TRBD1,TGTGCCAGCAGTGACAGGGGGCGCGTCTCTTCTAACTATGGCTACACCTTC,CASSDRGRVSSNYGYTF
TRBV9,TRBJ2-1,-,TGTGCCAGCAGCGTAGGACCCCTCGGAGGGCAGTTCTTC,CASSVGPLGGQFF
TRBV7-6,TRBJ2-4,-,TGTGCCAGCAGCTTAGGGGCAGGGACCAAAAACATTCAGTACTTC,CASSLGAGTKNIQYF
TRBV19,TRBJ2-2,-,TGTGCCAGTATCGAGCGGATGACCGGGGAGCTGTTTTTT,CASIERMTGELFF
TRBV4-1,TRBJ1-2,-,TGCGCCAGCAGCCAAGAGTCGGGAGCTAACTATGGCTACACCTTC,CASSQESGANYGYTF
TRBV5-1,TRBJ2-2,-,TGCGCCAGCAGCTTGGGACACACGAACACCGGGGAGCTGTTTTTT,CASSLGHTNTGELFF
TRBV7-8,TRBJ1-1,-,TGTGCCAGCAGCTTCGGGTCGGGAGAGAACACTGAAGCTTTCTTT,CASSFGSGENTEAFF
TRBV7-2,TRBJ2-1,-,TGTGCCAGCAGCTTAGACAGATACTCCTACAATGAGCAGTTCTTC,CASSLDRYSYNEQFF
TRBV5-1,TRBJ2-7,-,TGCGCCAGCAGCCCCCGGGTGTCAGAGACCAGCTCCTACGAGCAGTACTTC,CASSPRVSETSSYEQYF
TRBV14,TRBJ2-6,-,TGTGCCAGCAAGTCTAGCGTAGATAGCTCTGGGGCCAACGTCCTGACTTTC,CASKSSVDSSGANVLTF
TRBV6-5,TRBJ1-6,-,TGTGCCAGCAGCCGGGGGGGGGACTCACCCCTCCACTTT,CASSRGGDSPLHF
TRBV30,TRBJ1-2,TRBD1,TGTGCCTGGGTTAGCAGGGGGCTGGGCTATGGCTACACCTTC,CAWVSRGLGYGYTF
TRBV6-5,TRBJ2-1,TRBD2,TGTGCCAGCAGTTACTTCTCGACTAGCGGGGGTGAGCAGTTCTTC,CASSYFSTSGGEQFF
TRBV6-1,TRBJ2-2,-,TGTGCCAGCAGTCTCCACAGGGACACCGGGGAGCTGTTTTTT,CASSLHRDTGELFF
TRBV7-3,TRBJ2-1,TRBD1,TGTGCCAGCAGAGGGACAGGGGGGATACGGAATGAGCAGTTCTTC,CASRGTGGIRNEQFF
TRBV5-8,TRBJ2-7,TRBD2,TGTGCCAGCATCGTCGCGCTAGCGGATTACGAGCAGTACTTC,CASIVALADYEQYF
TRBV7-9,TRBJ2-2,TRBD1,TGTGCCAGCAGCTTACGGCCGGGACAGGGGGAAACCGGGGAGCTGTTTTTT,CASSLRPGQGETGELFF
TRBV4-3,TRBJ2-6,-,TGCGCCAGCAGCCAAGAATCAGGCTCTGGGGCCAACGTCCTGACTTTC,CASSQESGSGANVLTF
TRBV19,TRBJ2-1,TRBD2,TGTGCCAGTTCGACTAGCGGGAGGGCCCATGAGCAGTTCTTC,CASSTSGRAHEQFF